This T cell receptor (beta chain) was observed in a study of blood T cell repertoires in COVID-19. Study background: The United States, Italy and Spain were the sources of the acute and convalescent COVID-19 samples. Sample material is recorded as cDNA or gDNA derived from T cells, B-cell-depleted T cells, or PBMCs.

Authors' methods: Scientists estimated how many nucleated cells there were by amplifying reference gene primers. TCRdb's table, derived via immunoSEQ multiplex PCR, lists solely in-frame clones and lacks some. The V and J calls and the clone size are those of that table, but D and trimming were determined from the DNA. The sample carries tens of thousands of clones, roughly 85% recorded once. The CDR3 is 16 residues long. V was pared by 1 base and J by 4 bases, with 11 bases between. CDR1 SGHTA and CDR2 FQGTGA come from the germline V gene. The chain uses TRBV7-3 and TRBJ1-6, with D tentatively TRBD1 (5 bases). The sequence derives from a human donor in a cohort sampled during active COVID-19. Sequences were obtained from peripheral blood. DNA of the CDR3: TGTGCCAGCAGCTTAAACCCTAGGGGATATAATTCACCCCTCCACTTT. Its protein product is CASSLNPRGYNSPLHF.